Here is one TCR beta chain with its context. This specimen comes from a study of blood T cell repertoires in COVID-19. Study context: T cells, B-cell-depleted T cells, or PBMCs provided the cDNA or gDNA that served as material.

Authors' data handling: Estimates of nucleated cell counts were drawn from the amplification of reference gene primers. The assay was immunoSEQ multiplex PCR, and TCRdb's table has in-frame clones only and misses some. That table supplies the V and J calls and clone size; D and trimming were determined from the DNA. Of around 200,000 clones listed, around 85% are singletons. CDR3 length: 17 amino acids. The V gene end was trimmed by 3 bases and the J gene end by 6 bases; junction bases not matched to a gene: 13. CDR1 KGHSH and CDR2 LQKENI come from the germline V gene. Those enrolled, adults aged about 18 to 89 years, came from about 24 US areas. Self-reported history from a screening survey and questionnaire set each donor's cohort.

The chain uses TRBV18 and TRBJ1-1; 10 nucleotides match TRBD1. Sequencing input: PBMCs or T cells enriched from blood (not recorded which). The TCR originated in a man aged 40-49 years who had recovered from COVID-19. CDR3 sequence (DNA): TGTGCCAGCTCACCGGACAGGGGGATGGCTTACCGCGCTGAAGCTTTCTTT. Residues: CASSPDRGMAYRAEAFF.